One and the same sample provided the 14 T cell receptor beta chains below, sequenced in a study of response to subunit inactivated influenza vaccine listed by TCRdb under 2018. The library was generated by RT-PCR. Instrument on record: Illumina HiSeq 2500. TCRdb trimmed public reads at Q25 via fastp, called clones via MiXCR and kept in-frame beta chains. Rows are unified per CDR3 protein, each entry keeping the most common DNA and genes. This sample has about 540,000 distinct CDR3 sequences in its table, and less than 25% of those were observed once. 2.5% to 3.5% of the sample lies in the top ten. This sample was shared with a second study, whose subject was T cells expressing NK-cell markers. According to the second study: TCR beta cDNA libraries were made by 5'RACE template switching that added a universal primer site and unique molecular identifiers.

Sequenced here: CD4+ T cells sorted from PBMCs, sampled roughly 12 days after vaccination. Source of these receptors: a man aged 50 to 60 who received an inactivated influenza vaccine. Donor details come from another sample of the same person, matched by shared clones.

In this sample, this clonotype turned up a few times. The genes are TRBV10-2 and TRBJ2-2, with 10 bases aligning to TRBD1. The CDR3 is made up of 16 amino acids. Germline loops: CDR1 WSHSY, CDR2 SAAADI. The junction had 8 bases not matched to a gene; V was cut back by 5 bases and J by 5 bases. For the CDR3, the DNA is TGCGCCAGCAGTCTTACCGGACAGGGGGGTACCGGGGAGCTGTTTTTT. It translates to CASSLTGQGGTGELFF.

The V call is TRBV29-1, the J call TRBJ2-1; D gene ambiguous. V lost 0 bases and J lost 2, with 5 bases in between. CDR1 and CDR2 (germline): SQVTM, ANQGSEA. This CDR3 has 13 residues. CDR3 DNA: TGCAGCGTTGAAGATGGGCCCTACAATGAGCAGTTCTTC. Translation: CSVEDGPYNEQFF.

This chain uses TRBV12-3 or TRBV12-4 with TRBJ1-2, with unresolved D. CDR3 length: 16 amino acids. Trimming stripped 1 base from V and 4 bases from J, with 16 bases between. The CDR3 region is CASSLGGLEARYGYTF. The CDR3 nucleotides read TGTGCCAGCAGTTTAGGTGGTTTGGAGGCTCGCTATGGCTACACCTTC.

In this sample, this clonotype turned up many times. CDR3 region: CASSWTDNQPQHF. CDR3 bases: TGTGCCAGCAGTTGGACAGACAATCAGCCCCAGCATTTT. The rearrangement joins TRBV12-3 or TRBV12-4 to TRBJ1-5; TRBD1 is a possible D gene (6 bases). CDR3 length: 13 amino acids. V lost 4 bases and J 3 bases, leaving 7 bases between the germline ends.

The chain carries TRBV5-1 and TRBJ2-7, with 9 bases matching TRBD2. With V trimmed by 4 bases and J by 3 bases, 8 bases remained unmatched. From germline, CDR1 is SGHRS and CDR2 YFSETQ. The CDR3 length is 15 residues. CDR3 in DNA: TGCGCCAGCAGCCCCGGACTAGCGTACCGCTACGAGCAGTACTTC. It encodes CASSPGLAYRYEQYF. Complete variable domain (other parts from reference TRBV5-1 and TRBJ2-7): KAGVTQTPRYLIKTRGQQVTLSCSPISGHRSVSWYQQTPGQGLQFLFEYFSETQRNKGNFPGRFSGRQFSNSRSEMNVSTLELGDSALYLCASSPGLAYRYEQYFGPGTRLTVT.

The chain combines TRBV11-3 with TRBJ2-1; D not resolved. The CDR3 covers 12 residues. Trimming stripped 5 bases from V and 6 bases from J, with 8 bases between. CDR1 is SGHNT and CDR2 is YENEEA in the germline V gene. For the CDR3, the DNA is TGTGCCAGCAGCGGGCACGGCAATGAGCAGTTCTTC. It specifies CASSGHGNEQFF.

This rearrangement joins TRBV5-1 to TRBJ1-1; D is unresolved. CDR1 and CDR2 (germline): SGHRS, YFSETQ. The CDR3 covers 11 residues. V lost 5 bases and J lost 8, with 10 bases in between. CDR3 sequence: CASRELTEAFF. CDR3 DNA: TGCGCCAGCAGGGAGTTGACAGAAGCTTTCTTT. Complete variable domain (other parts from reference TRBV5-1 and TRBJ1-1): KAGVTQTPRYLIKTRGQQVTLSCSPISGHRSVSWYQQTPGQGLQFLFEYFSETQRNKGNFPGRFSGRQFSNSRSEMNVSTLELGDSALYLCASRELTEAFFGQGTRLTVV.

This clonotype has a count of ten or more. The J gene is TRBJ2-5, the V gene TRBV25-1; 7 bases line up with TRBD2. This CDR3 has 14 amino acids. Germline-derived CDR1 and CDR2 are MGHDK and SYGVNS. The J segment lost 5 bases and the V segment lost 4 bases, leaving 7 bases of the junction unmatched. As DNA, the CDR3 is TGTGCCAGCAGTGCCGAAGCGGGGAGGGAGACCCAGTACTTC. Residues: CASSAEAGRETQYF.

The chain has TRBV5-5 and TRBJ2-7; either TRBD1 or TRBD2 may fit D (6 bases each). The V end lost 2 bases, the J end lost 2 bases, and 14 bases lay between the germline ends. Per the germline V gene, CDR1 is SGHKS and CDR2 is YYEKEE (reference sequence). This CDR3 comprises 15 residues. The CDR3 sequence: CASSFLWGDTYEQYF. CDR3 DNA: TGTGCCAGCAGCTTCCTTTGGGGGGACACCTACGAGCAGTACTTC.

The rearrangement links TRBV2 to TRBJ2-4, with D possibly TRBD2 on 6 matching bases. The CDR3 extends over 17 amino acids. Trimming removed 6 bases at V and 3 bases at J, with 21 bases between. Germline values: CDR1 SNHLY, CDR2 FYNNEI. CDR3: CASSPERVSVGKNIQYF. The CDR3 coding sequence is TGTGCCAGCAGCCCCGAGCGGGTTTCCGTGGGCAAAAACATTCAGTACTTC.

The CDR3 region is CASSGDRSNTGELFF. The DNA for the CDR3 is TGTGCCAGCTCAGGGGACAGATCGAACACCGGGGAGCTGTTTTTT. The chain links TRBV18 to TRBJ2-2; 7 bases are a match to TRBD1. The CDR3 is made up of 15 amino acids. V lost 5 bases to trimming and J lost 0 bases; unmatched junction nucleotides: 3. Germline V gene sequence: CDR1 KGHSH, CDR2 LQKENI.

The CDR3 DNA sequence: TGTGCCAGCAGCCTGAATGGAGCTTTTGATGGCTACACCTTC. This codes for CASSLNGAFDGYTF. This chain joins TRBV7-9 and TRBJ1-2; D unresolved. The V and J ends lost 5 bases and 6 bases respectively, with 16 bases between them. CDR3 length: 14 residues. In germline, CDR1 is SEHNR, CDR2 FQNEAQ (reference sequence).

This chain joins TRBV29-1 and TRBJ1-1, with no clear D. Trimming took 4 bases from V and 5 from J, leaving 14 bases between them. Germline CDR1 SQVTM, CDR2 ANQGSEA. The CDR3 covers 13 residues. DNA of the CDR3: TGCAGCGTTGGTTCCCCGGGGAGGACTGAAGCTTTCTTT. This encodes CSVGSPGRTEAFF. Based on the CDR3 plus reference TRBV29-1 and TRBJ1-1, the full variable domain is SAVISQKPSRDICQRGTSLTIQCQVDSQVTMMFWYRQQPGQSLTLIATANQGSEATYESGFVIDKFPISRPNLTFSTLTVSNMSPEDSSIYLCSVGSPGRTEAFFGQGTRLTVV.

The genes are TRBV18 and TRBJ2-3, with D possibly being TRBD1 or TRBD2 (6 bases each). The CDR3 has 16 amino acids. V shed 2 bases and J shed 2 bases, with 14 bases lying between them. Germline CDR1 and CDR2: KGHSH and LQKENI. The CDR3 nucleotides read TGTGCCAGCTCACCAGGAGGGACACTCTACACAGATACGCAGTATTTT. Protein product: CASSPGGTLYTDTQYF. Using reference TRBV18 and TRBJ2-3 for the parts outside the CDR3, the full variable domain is NAGVMQNPRHLVRRRGQEARLRCSPMKGHSHVYWYRQLPEEGLKFMVYLQKENIIDESGMPKERFSAEFPKEGPSILRIQQVVRGDSAAYFCASSPGGTLYTDTQYFGPGTRLTVL.